The 19 T cell receptor beta chains below were found in one sample sequenced in a study of OX40 agonist ivuxolimab in advanced cancers. Sequencing was performed with immunoSEQ multiplex PCR; in TCRdb, only in-frame clones are kept and a portion is missing. The sample lists about 110,000 clones; 75% to 95% were seen once. The source was CD4+ or CD8+ T cells sorted from blood, collected in a trial of the OX40 agonist ivuxolimab. These receptors all stem from an adult with an advanced solid tumor such as melanoma, head and neck, liver or kidney cancer.

J is TRBJ2-5 and V is TRBV9; TRBD2 aligns across 11 bases. Germline lookup yields CDR1 SGDLS and CDR2 YYNGEE. The trim removed 4 bases at V and 4 bases at J, leaving 9 bases unmatched. The CDR3 has 16 residues. The CDR3 region has the DNA TGTGCCAGCAGCCTTAGCGGGGGGGCCATCACAGAGACCCAGTACTTC. Translating gives CASSLSGGAITETQYF.

The chain recombines TRBV29-1 with TRBJ2-2, with 7 positions matching TRBD2. Losses at the gene ends were 7 bases for V and 6 bases for J; bases not matched to a gene: 8. The CDR3 is 13 residues long. The germline V gene encodes CDR1 SQVTM and CDR2 ANQGSEA. The CDR3 loop is CSGWDYQAGELFF. Written as DNA, the CDR3 is TGCAGCGGCTGGGACTATCAAGCCGGGGAGCTGTTTTTT.

The chain employs TRBV27 and TRBJ2-6; D is unclear. Germline CDR1 is MNHEY and CDR2 is SMNVEV (reference sequence). Trimming pared 3 bases from V and 2 bases from J, leaving 5 bases between. The CDR3 covers 14 residues. CDR3 residues: CASSFGAGANVLTF. The CDR3 DNA is TGTGCCAGCAGTTTTGGGGCTGGGGCCAACGTCCTGACTTTC.

In DNA, the CDR3 is TGTGCCAGCAGTCTTGGGGAGACCCAGTACTTC. Translation: CASSLGETQYF. This chain links TRBV11-3 with TRBJ2-5; D is uncertain. With 6 bases removed from V and 5 bases from J, the gap between germline ends came to 7 bases. Germline V gene lookup returns CDR1 SGHNT and CDR2 YENEEA. The CDR3 spans 11 residues.

This clone was observed a few times. The CDR3 sequence is CASSLGSGRPPQETQYF. Here the CDR3 DNA reads TGTGCCAGCAGCTTAGGGTCGGGTCGGCCGCCGCAAGAGACCCAGTACTTC. The chain combines TRBV7-6 with TRBJ2-5; the D is unclear. CDR3 length: 17 residues. Trimming took 1 base from V and 2 from J, leaving 17 bases between them. Germline-derived CDR1 and CDR2 are SGHVS and FNYEAQ. Full variable domain (missing parts from reference TRBV7-6 and TRBJ2-5): GAGVSQSPRYKVTKRGQDVALRCDPISGHVSLYWYRQALGQGPEFLTYFNYEAQQDKSGLPNDRFSAERPEGSISTLTIQRTEQRDSAMYRCASSLGSGRPPQETQYFGPGTRLLVL.

In its sample, this clone was seen a few times. The CDR3 region is CASSSTGTRSFF. Here the CDR3 DNA reads TGTGCCAGCAGTTCTACCGGGACCAGGAGCTTCTTC. The chain is built from TRBV2 and TRBJ2-1; the D gene could be TRBD1 or TRBD2 (5 bases each). The length of the CDR3 is 12 residues. Trimming pared 5 bases from V and 16 bases from J, leaving 18 bases between. Germline V gene sequence: CDR1 SNHLY, CDR2 FYNNEI.

V gene TRBV30 combines with J gene TRBJ1-2, with TRBD1 matching 12 bases. The V segment lost 2 bases and the J segment 7 bases; nucleotides outside the gene matches: 5. CDR3 size: 14 residues. Germline CDR1 GTSNPN, CDR2 SVGIG (reference sequence). In DNA form, the CDR3 reads TGTGCCTGGAGTACGGGACAGGGGGCATTTGGCTACACCTTC. It specifies CAWSTGQGAFGYTF. The full variable domain, rest sourced from reference TRBV30 and TRBJ1-2, is SQTIHQWPATLVQPVGSPLSLECTVEGTSNPNLYWYRQAAGRGLQLLFYSVGIGQISSEVPQNLSASRPQDRQFILSSKKLLLSDSGFYLCAWSTGQGAFGYTFGSGTRLTVV.

As DNA, the CDR3 is TGTGCCAGCACTAAACGGGGCTACCCCTCCTACAATGAGCAGTTCTTC. This gives the protein CASTKRGYPSYNEQFF. The gene calls are TRBV2 and TRBJ2-1, with D perhaps being TRBD1 or TRBD2 (5 bases each). This CDR3 has 16 residues. CDR1 SNHLY and CDR2 FYNNEI come from the germline V gene. The V end lost 7 bases, the J end lost 0 bases, and 16 bases lay between the germline ends.

The rearrangement uses TRBV2 and TRBJ2-1; TRBD2 might be the D (6 bases). CDR1 is SNHLY and CDR2 is FYNNEI in the germline V gene. This CDR3 contains 16 residues. V shed 6 bases and J shed 2 bases, with 17 bases lying between them. The CDR3 region has the DNA TGTGCCAGCAGGGACGTGGGAGGAGGCCCCTACAATGAGCAGTTCTTC. It yields the protein CASRDVGGGPYNEQFF.

The chain combines TRBV30 with TRBJ1-5; TRBD1 agrees at 10 bases. CDR1 and CDR2 (germline): GTSNPN, SVGIG (reference sequence). The CDR3 loop spans 16 amino acids. V gave up 1 base and J gave up 2 bases; unmatched junction bases: 5. The chain's CDR3 is CAWSGQGAVGNQPQHF. The CDR3 DNA reads as TGTGCCTGGAGTGGACAGGGGGCAGTGGGCAATCAGCCCCAGCATTTT.

The chain uses TRBV27 and TRBJ2-7; D call uncertain. Germline CDR1 is MNHEY and CDR2 is SMNVEV (reference sequence). CDR3 length: 14 amino acids. V lost 4 bases, J lost 5 bases, and 15 bases lay in between. The CDR3 nucleotides read TGTGCCAGCAGTTCCCATCTCGGTGCCCACGAGCAGTACTTC. Its translation: CASSSHLGAHEQYF.

The chain carries TRBV6-1 and TRBJ2-5; 9 bases align to TRBD2. The ends lost 2 bases at V and 2 bases at J; junction bases unmatched: 3. CDR1 and CDR2 from the germline V gene are MNHNS and SASEGT. This CDR3 is 15 amino acids long. The CDR3 DNA reads as TGTGCCAGCAGTGAATTAGCGGGGGCACAAGAGACCCAGTACTTC. Protein sequence: CASSELAGAQETQYF.

This clone is a singleton in its sample. A junction end diverges from the germline sequence, so it may reflect a read error. The V call is TRBV7-7, the J call TRBJ2-5; TRBD1 matches at 9 bases. The CDR3 runs to 14 residues. CDR1 SSHAT and CDR2 FNYEAQ come from the germline V gene (reference sequence). The CDR3 region is CASSNQGQGETQYF. The CDR3 bases are TGTGCTAGCAGCAACCAGGGACAGGGCGAGACCCAGTACTTC.

The rearrangement links TRBV30 to TRBJ2-1; no definite D call. V was clipped by 0 bases and J by 9 bases, with 9 bases between them. CDR1 is GTSNPN, CDR2 SVGIG, per germline (reference sequence). This CDR3 contains 12 residues. The CDR3 spells CAWSVSWGEQFF. The CDR3 DNA is TGTGCCTGGAGTGTATCGTGGGGTGAGCAGTTCTTC.

This chain uses TRBV27 with TRBJ2-2; D might be TRBD2 (5 bases). The germline CDR1 and CDR2 sequences are MNHEY and SMNVEV (reference sequence). This CDR3 region has 14 residues. Trimming took off 7 bases at V and 0 bases at J, with 9 bases between the two ends. Here the CDR3 reads CASKASPNTGELFF. DNA of the CDR3: TGTGCCAGCAAGGCTAGCCCGAACACCGGGGAGCTGTTTTTT.

In this sample, this clone turned up once. The chain carries TRBV5-1 and TRBJ2-2, with TRBD1 matching 8 bases. V lost 3 bases, J lost 1 base, and 5 bases stayed unmatched. The CDR3 extends over 16 amino acids. CDR1 is SGHRS, CDR2 YFSETQ, per germline. CDR3 DNA: TGCGCCAGCAGCTCACAGGGGGGACAGAACACCGGGGAGCTGTTTTTT. Its translation is CASSSQGGQNTGELFF.

The CDR3 sequence: CASSTGQGAEGYTF. CDR3 nucleotides: TGTGCCAGCAGTACCGGACAGGGGGCAGAAGGCTACACCTTC. The rearrangement joins TRBV6-5 to TRBJ1-2, with TRBD1 matching 11 bases. J gave up 8 bases and V 5 bases, and 7 bases lay outside the gene matches. CDR1 is MNHEY, CDR2 SVGAGI, per germline. This CDR3 has 14 residues.

The chain recombines TRBV2 with TRBJ2-7; 12 nucleotides align to TRBD2. J lost 0 bases, V lost 5 bases, and 8 bases had no gene match. The CDR3 length is 17 residues. Germline CDR1 and CDR2: SNHLY and FYNNEI. CDR3 amino acids: CASSPTSGRRPSYEQYF. CDR3 nucleotides: TGTGCCAGCAGTCCCACTAGCGGGAGGCGCCCCTCCTACGAGCAGTACTTC.

J is TRBJ2-1 and V is TRBV19, with TRBD2 identical over 8 bases. The trim removed 0 bases at V and 0 bases at J, leaving 1 base unmatched. Germline V gene data show CDR1 as LNHDA and CDR2 as SQIVND (reference sequence). The CDR3 covers 16 residues. In DNA, the CDR3 is TGTGCCAGTAGTATAGAGCGGGGGGCCTCCTACAATGAGCAGTTCTTC. Its translation: CASSIERGASYNEQFF.